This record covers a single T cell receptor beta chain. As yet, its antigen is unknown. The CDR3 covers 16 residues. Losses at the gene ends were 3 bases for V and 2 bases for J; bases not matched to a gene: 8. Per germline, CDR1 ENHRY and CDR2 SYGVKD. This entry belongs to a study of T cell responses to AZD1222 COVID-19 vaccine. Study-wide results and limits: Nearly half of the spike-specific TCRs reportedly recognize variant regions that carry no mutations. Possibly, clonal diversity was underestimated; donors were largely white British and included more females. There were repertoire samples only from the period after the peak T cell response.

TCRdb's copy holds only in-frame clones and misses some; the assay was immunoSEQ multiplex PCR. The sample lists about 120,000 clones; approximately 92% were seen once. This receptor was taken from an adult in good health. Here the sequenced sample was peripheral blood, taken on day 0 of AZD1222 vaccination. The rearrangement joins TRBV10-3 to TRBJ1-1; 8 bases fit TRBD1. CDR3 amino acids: CAISDRGRRGNTEAFF. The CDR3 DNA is TGTGCCATCAGTGACAGGGGGCGAAGGGGAAACACTGAAGCTTTCTTT.